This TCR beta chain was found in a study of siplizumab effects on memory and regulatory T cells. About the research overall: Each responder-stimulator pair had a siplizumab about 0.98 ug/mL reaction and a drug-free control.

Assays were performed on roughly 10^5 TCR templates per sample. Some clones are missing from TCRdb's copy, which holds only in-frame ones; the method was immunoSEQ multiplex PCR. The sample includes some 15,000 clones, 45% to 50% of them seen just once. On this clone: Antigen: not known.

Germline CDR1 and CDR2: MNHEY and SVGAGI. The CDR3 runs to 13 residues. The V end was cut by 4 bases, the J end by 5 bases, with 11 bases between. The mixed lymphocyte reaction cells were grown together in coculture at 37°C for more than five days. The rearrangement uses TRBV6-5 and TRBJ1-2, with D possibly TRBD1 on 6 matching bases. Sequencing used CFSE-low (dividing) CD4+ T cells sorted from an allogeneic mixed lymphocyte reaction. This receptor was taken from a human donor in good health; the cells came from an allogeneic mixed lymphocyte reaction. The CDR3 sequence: CASSFQQGYGYTF. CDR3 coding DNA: TGTGCCAGCAGTTTCCAACAGGGTTATGGCTACACCTTC.